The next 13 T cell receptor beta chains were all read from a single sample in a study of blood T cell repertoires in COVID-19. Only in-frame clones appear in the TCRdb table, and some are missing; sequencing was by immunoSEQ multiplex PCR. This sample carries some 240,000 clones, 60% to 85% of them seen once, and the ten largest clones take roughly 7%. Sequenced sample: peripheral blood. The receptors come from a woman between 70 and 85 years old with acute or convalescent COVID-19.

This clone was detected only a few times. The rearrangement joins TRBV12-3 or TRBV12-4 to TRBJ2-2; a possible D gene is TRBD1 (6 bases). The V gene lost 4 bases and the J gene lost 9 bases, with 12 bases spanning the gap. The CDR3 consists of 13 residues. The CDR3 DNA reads TGTGCCAGCAGTTCAGACAGGCGTAGGGAGCTGTTTTTT. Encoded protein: CASSSDRRRELFF.

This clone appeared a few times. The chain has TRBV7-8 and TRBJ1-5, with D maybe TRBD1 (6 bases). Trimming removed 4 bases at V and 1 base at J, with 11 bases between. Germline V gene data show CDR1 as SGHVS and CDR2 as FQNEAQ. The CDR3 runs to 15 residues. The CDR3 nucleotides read TGTGCCAGCAGCTCCCGACAGGTCAGCAATCAGCCCCAGCATTTT. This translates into CASSSRQVSNQPQHF.

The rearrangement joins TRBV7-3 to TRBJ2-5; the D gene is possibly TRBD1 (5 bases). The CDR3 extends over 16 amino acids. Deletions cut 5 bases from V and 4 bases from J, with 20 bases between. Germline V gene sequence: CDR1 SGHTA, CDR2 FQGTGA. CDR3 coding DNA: TGTGCCAGCAGCCGAACCCCCGCAGGGAAGGGAGAGACCCAGTACTTC. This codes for CASSRTPAGKGETQYF.

The CDR3 loop is CAWSGGSAGGRKTQYF. The CDR3 DNA sequence: TGTGCCTGGAGTGGTGGGTCAGCGGGGGGGCGGAAGACCCAGTACTTC. This chain uses TRBV30 with TRBJ2-5; 10 bases are a match to TRBD2. Germline loops: CDR1 GTSNPN, CDR2 SVGIG (reference sequence). J lost 6 bases, V lost 1 base, and 11 bases had no gene match. The CDR3 sequence is 16 residues long.

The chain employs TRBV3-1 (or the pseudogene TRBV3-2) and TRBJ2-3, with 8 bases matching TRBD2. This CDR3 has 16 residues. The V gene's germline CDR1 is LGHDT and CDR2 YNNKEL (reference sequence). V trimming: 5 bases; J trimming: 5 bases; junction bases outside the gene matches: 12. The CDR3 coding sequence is TGTGCCAGCAGCGCTGGCTCTGGGACTAGTGGAGATACGCAGTATTTT. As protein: CASSAGSGTSGDTQYF.

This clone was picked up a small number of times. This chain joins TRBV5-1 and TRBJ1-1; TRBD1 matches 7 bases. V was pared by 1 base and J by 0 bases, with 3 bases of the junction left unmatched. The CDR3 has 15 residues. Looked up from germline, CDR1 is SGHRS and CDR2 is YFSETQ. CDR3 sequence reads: CASSLRDSMNTEAFF. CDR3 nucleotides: TGCGCCAGCAGCTTGCGGGACAGCATGAACACTGAAGCTTTCTTT.

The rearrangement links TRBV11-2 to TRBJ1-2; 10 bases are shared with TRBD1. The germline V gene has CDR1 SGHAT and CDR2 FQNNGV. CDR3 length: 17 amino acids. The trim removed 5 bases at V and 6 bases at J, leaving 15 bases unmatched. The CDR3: CASSPKTGQGSQDGYTF. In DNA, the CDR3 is TGTGCCAGCAGCCCTAAGACGGGACAGGGGTCGCAGGATGGCTACACCTTC.

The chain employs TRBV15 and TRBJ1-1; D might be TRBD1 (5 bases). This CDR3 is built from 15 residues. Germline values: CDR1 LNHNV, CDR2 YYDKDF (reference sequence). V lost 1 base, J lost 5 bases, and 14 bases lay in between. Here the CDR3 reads CATSRGKGKWTEAFF. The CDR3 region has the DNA TGTGCCACCAGCAGAGGCAAGGGGAAGTGGACTGAAGCTTTCTTT.

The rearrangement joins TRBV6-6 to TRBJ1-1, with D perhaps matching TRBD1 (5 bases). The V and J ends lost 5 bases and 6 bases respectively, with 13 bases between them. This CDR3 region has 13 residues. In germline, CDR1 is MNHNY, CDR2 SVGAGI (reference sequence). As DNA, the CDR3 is TGTGCCAGCAGTCGCCAGGGTGGCCCTGAAGCTTTCTTT. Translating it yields CASSRQGGPEAFF.

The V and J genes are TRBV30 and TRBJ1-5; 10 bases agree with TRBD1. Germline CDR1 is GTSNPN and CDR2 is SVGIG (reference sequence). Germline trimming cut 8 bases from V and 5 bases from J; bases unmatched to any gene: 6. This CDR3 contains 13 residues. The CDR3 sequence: CAGGTGEYQPQHF. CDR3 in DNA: TGTGCCGGAGGGACAGGGGAGTATCAGCCCCAGCATTTT. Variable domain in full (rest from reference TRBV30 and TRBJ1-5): SQTIHQWPATLVQPVGSPLSLECTVEGTSNPNLYWYRQAAGRGLQLLFYSVGIGQISSEVPQNLSASRPQDRQFILSSKKLLLSDSGFYLCAGGTGEYQPQHFGDGTRLSIL.

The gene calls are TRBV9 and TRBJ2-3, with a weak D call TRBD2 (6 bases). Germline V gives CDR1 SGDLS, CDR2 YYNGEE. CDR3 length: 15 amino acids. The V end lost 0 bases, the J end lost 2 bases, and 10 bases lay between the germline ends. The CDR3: CASSVEAGITDTQYF. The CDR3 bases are TGTGCCAGCAGCGTAGAGGCGGGGATCACAGATACGCAGTATTTT.

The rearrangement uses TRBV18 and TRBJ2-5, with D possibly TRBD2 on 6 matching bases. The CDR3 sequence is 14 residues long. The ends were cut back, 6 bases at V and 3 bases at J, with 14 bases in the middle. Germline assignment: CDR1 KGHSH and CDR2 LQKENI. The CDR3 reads CASSDYSSEETQYF. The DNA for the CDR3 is TGTGCCAGCTCGGACTATAGCTCGGAAGAGACCCAGTACTTC. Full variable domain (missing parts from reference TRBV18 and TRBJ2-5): NAGVMQNPRHLVRRRGQEARLRCSPMKGHSHVYWYRQLPEEGLKFMVYLQKENIIDESGMPKERFSAEFPKEGPSILRIQQVVRGDSAAYFCASSDYSSEETQYFGPGTRLLVL.

The CDR3 sequence is CASSRGTAQETQYF. As DNA, the CDR3 is TGTGCCAGCAGCCGAGGGACAGCCCAAGAGACCCAGTACTTC. The chain carries TRBV7-8 and TRBJ2-5, with TRBD1 identical over 7 bases. J was trimmed by 1 base and V by 5 bases; bases with no gene match: 4. CDR1 is SGHVS, CDR2 FQNEAQ, per germline. This CDR3 region has 14 residues. Using reference TRBV7-8 and TRBJ2-5 for the parts outside the CDR3, the full variable domain is GAGVSQSPRYKVAKRGQDVALRCDPISGHVSLFWYQQALGQGPEFLTYFQNEAQLDKSGLPSDRFFAERPEGSVSTLKIQRTQQEDSAVYLCASSRGTAQETQYFGPGTRLLVL.